A single T cell receptor beta chain is shown here with its context. Antigen specificity is unknown. The source of the sample is a study of CXCR3-negative and CXCR3-positive naive CD8 T cells. Study conclusions and caveats: The TRBV-TRBJ usage of naive CXCR3-negative and CXCR3-positive cells was similar, but that of memory cells differed. High diversity, comparable across both naive subsets, contrasted with much lower diversity in memory CD8+ cells. Compared with CXCR3-negative naive cells, CXCR3-positive naive cells showed more hydrophobic TRB CDR3s.

Via 5' RACE with UMI labels, TRB cDNA libraries were prepared. TCRdb reanalyzed the 5' RACE reads and collapses them to one entry per CDR3 protein, without DNA. The sample includes 90,000 to 100,000 distinct CDR3 sequences. This CDR3 has 14 amino acids. In germline, CDR1 is SQVTM, CDR2 ANQGSEA. The J gene is TRBJ1-2, the V gene TRBV29-1. The clonotype comes from a human donor in good health. Some clones in this sample may be carry-over from other donors' samples. The source material was naive CXCR3+ CD8+ T cells from blood. This sample's subset: CD45RO-CCR7+CD27+CD95- naive CD8+ T cells expressing CXCR3 (TNR3+). The CDR3 sequence: CSVEPHDINYGYTF. Drawing the rest from reference TRBV29-1 and TRBJ1-2, the complete variable domain is SAVISQKPSRDICQRGTSLTIQCQVDSQVTMMFWYRQQPGQSLTLIATANQGSEATYESGFVIDKFPISRPNLTFSTLTVSNMSPEDSSIYLCSVEPHDINYGYTFGSGTRLTVV.